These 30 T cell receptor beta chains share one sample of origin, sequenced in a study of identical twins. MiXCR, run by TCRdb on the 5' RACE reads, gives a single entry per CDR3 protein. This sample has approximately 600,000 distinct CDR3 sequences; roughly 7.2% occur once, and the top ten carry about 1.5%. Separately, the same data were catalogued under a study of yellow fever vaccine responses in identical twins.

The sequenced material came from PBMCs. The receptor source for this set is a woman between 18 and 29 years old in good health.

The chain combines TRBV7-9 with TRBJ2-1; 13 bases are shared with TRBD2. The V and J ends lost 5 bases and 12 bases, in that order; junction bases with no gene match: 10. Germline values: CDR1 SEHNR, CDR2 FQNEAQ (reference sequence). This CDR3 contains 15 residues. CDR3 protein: CASSDGLAGASAQFF. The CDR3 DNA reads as TGTGCCAGCAGCGACGGACTAGCGGGAGCCTCGGCGCAGTTCTTC.

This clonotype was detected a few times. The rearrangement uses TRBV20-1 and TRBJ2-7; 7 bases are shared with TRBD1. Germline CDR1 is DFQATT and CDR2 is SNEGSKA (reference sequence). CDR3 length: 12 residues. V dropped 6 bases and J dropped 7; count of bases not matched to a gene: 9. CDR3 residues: CSADKGAGEQYV. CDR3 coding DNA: TGCAGTGCGGACAAGGGGGCTGGTGAGCAGTACGTC.

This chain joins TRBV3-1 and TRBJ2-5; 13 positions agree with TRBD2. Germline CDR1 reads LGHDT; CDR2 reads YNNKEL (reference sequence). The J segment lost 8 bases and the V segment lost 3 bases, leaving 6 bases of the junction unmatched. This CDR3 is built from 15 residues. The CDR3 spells CASSQGTSGIETQYF. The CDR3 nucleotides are TGTGCCAGCAGCCAGGGGACTAGCGGGATCGAAACCCAGTACTTC.

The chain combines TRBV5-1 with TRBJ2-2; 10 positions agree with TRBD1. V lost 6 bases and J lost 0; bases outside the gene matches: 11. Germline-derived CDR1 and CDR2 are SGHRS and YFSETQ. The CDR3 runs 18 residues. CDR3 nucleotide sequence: TGCGCCAGCACCCCGAGGGGACAGGGGACCGCGAACACCGGGGAGCTGTTTTTT. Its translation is CASTPRGQGTANTGELFF.

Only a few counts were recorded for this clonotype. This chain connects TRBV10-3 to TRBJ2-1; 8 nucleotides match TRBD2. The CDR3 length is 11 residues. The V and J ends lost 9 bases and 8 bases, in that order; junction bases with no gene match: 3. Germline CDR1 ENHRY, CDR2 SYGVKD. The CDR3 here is CAIGLADEQFF. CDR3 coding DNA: TGTGCCATAGGACTAGCCGATGAGCAGTTCTTC.

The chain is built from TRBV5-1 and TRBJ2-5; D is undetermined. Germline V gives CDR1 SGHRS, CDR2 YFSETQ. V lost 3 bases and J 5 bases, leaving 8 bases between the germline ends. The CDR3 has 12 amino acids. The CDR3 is CASSWTRETQYF. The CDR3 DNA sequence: TGCGCCAGCAGCTGGACGCGGGAGACCCAGTACTTC.

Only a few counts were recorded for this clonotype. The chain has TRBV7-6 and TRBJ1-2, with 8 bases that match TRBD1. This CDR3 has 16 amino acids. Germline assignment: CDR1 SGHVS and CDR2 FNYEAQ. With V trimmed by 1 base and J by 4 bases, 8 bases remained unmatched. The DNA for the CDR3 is TGTGCCAGCAGCTTAGGACAGGGGAAGGTTGGCTATGGCTACACCTTC. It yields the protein CASSLGQGKVGYGYTF.

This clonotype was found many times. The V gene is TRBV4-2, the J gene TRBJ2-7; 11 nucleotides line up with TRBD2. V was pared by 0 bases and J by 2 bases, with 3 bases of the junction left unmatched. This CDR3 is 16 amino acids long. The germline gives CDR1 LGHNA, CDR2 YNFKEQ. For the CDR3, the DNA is TGTGCCAGCAGCCAAGATTTAGCGGGAGGGCCCTACGAGCAGTACTTC. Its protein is CASSQDLAGGPYEQYF.

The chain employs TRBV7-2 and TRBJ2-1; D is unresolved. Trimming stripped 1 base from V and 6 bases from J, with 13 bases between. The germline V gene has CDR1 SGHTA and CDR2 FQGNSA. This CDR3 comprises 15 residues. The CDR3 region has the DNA TGTGCCAGCAGCTTAGTGATTTTGGGTGTCAATGAGCAGTTCTTC. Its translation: CASSLVILGVNEQFF.

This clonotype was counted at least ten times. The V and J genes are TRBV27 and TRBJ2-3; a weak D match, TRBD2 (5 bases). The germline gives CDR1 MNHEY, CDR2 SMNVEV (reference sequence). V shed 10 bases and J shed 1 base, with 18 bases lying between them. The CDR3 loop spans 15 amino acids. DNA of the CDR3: TGTGCCACGGTCGGGCCGGGGTGGGGCACAGATACGCAGTATTTT. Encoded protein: CATVGPGWGTDTQYF.

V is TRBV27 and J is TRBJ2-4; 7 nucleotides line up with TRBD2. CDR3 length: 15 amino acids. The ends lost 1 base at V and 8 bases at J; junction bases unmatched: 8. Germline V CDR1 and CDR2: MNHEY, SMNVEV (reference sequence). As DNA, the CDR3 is TGTGCCAGCAGTTTATTTGGCGGGAGAGGGGACATTCAGTACTTC. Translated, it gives CASSLFGGRGDIQYF.

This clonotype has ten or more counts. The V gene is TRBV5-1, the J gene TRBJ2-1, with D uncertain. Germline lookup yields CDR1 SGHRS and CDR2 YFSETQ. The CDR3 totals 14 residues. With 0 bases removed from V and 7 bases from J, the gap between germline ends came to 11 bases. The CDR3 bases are TGCGCCAGCAGCTTGGAGCCTGAGTGGAATGAGCAGTTCTTC. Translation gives CASSLEPEWNEQFF.

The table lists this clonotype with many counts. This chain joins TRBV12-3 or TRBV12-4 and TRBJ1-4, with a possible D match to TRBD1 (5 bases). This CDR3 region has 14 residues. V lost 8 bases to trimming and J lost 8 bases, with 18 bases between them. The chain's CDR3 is CASGRAPRDEKLFF. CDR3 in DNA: TGTGCCAGCGGCAGGGCCCCTCGGGACGAAAAACTGTTTTTT.

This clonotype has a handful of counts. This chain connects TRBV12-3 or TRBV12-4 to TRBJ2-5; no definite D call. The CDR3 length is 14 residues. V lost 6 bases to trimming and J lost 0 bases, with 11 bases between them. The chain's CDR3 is CASRPRGNQETQYF. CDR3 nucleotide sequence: TGTGCCAGCAGACCCCGAGGCAACCAAGAGACCCAGTACTTC.

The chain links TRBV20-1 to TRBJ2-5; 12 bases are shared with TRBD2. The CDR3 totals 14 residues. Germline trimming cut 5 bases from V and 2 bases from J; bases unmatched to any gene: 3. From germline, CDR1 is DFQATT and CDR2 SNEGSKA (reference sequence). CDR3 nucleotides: TGCAGTGCTGAGGGGACTAGCGGGCAAGAGACCCAGTACTTC. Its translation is CSAEGTSGQETQYF.

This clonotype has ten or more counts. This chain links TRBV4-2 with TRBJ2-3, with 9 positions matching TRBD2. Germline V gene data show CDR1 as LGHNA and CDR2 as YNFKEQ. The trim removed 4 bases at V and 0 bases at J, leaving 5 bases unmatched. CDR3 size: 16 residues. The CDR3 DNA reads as TGTGCCAGCAGCCGAACGGCGGGAGGGAGCACAGATACGCAGTATTTT. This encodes CASSRTAGGSTDTQYF.

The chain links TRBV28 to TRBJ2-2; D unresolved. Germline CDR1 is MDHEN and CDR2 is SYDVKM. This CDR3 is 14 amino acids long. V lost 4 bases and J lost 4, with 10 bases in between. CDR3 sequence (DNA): TGTGCCAGCAGTTCTGGAGAGGCCACCGGGGAGCTGTTTTTT. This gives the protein CASSSGEATGELFF.

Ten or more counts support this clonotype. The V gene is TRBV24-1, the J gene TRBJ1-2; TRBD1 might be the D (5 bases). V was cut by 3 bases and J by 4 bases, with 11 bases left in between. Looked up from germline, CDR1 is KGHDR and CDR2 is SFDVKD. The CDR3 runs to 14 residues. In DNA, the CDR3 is TGTGCCACCAGTGATGGGGGAGGAATCTATGGCTACACCTTC. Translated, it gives CATSDGGGIYGYTF.

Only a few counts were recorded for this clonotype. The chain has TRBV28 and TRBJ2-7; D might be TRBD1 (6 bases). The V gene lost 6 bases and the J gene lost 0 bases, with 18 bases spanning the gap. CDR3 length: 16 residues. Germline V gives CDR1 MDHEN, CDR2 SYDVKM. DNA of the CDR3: TGTGCCAGCAGAGATCATCCGGGACACCGCTCCTACGAGCAGTACTTC. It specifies CASRDHPGHRSYEQYF.

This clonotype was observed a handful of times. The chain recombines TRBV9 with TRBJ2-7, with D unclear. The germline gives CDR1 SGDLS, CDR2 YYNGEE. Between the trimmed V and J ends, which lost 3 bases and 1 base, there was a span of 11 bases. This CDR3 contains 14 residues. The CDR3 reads CASSAQPGSYEQYF. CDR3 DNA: TGTGCCAGCAGCGCCCAGCCTGGTTCCTACGAGCAGTACTTC.

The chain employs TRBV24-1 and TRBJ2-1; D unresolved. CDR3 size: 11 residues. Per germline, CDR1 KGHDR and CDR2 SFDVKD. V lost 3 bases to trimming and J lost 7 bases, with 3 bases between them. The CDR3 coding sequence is TGTGCCACCAGTGATGTAAATGAGCAGTTCTTC. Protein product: CATSDVNEQFF.

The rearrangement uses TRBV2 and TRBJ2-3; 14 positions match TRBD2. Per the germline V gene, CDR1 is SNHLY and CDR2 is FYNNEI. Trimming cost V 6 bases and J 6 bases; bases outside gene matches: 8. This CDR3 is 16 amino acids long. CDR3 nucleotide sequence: TGTGCCAGCAGGACCGGGACTAGCGGGAGAGTGGATACGCAGTATTTT. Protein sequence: CASRTGTSGRVDTQYF.

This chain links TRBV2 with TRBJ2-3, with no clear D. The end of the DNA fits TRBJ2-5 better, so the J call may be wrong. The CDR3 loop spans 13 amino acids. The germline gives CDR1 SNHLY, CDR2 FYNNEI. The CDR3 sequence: CASSRVFEETQYF. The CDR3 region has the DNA TGTGCCAGCAGTCGGGTTTTTGAGGAGACCCAGTACTTC.

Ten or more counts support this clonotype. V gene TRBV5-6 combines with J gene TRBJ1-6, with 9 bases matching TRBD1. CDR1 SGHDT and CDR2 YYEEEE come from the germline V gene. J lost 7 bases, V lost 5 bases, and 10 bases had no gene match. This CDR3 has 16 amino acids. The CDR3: CASSIGYGQGNSPLHF. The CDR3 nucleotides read TGTGCCAGCAGTATTGGCTATGGACAGGGGAATTCACCCCTCCACTTT.

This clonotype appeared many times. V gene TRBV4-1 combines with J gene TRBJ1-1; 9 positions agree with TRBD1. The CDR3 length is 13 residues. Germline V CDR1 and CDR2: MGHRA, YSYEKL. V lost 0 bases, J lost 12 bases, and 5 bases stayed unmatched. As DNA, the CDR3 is TGCGCCAGCAGCCAAGATTTGGGACAGGGACCTTTCTTT. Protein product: CASSQDLGQGPFF.

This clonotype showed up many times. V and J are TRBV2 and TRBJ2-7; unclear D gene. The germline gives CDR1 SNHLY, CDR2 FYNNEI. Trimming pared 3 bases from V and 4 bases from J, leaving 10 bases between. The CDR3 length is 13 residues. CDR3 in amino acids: CASSDRSKYEQYV. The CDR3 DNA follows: TGTGCCAGCAGTGACCGGAGTAAGTACGAGCAGTACGTC.

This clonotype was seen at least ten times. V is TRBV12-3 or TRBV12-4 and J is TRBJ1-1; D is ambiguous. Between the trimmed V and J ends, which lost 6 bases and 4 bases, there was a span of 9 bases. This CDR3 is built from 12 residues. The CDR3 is CASSPLGTEAFF. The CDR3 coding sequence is TGTGCCAGCAGCCCTTTGGGCACTGAAGCTTTCTTT.

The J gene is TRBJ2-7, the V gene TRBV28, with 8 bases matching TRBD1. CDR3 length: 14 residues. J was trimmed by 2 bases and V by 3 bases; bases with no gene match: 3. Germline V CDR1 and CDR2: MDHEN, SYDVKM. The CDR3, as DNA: TGTGCCAGCAGTTTGACAGGGGTTGCCTACGAGCAGTACGTC. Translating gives CASSLTGVAYEQYV.

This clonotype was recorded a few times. CDR3 amino acids: CASIAPGGGNEQFF. CDR3 in DNA: TGTGCCAGCATCGCCCCTGGGGGGGGCAATGAGCAGTTCTTC. The V and J genes are TRBV28 and TRBJ2-1, with 7 bases lining up with TRBD2. This CDR3 comprises 14 residues. The V gene's germline CDR1 is MDHEN and CDR2 SYDVKM. V shed 7 bases and J 6 bases; nucleotides not matched to a gene: 9.

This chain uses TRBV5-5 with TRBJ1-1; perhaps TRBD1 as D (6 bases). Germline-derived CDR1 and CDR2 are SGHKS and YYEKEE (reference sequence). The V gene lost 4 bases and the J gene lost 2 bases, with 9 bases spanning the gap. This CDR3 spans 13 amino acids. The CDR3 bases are TGTGCCAGCAGCGGGACACCCAACACTGAAGCTTTCTTT. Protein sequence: CASSGTPNTEAFF.